The 20 T cell receptor beta chains below were found in one sample sequenced in a study of blood T cell repertoires in COVID-19. Using immunoSEQ multiplex PCR, the repertoire was profiled, and TCRdb retains in-frame clones only, with some absent. The data contain over 250,000 clones, 87% of them singletons. Sample: PBMCs or T cells enriched from blood (not recorded which). The receptor set was obtained from a woman aged 30 to 39 who had recovered from COVID-19.

The gene calls are TRBV7-3 and TRBJ1-1; TRBD1 matches 7 bases. The CDR3 runs 17 residues. Unmatched junction bases numbered 16, after V lost 3 bases and J lost 6 bases. Per the germline V gene, CDR1 is SGHTA and CDR2 is FQGTGA. The CDR3 coding sequence is TGTGCCAGCAGCTTGACCAGGACCGCTCTCAGGGGGGCTGAAGCTTTCTTT. Protein: CASSLTRTALRGAEAFF. Drawing the rest from reference TRBV7-3 and TRBJ1-1, the complete variable domain is GAGVSQTPSNKVTEKGKYVELRCDPISGHTALYWYRQSLGQGPEFLIYFQGTGAADDSGLPNDRFFAVRPEGSVSTLKIQRTERGDSAVYLCASSLTRTALRGAEAFFGQGTRLTVV.

The CDR3 sequence is CASSVAHDTDTIYF. The CDR3 nucleotides read TGTGCCAGCAGCGTAGCCCACGACACCGACACCATATATTTT. V usage is TRBV9 and J usage is TRBJ1-3; D is unclear. The CDR3 runs to 14 residues. Germline-derived CDR1 and CDR2 are SGDLS and YYNGEE. Trimming took off 0 bases at V and 8 bases at J, with 12 bases between the two ends.

The gene calls are TRBV7-2 and TRBJ2-1, with 7 bases aligning to TRBD2. With V trimmed by 5 bases and J by 6 bases, 16 bases remained unmatched. The CDR3 length is 17 residues. Looked up from germline, CDR1 is SGHTA and CDR2 is FQGNSA. CDR3 DNA: TGTGCCAGCAGCCCGCGGACTAGACGGGGTCCTAGCAATGAGCAGTTCTTC. It encodes CASSPRTRRGPSNEQFF.

V gene TRBV4-3 combines with J gene TRBJ2-1, with D perhaps TRBD1 (6 bases). CDR1 LGHNA and CDR2 YSLEER come from the germline V gene. Trimming took 0 bases from V and 2 from J, leaving 11 bases between them. This CDR3 comprises 16 residues. As DNA, the CDR3 is TGCGCCAGCAGCCAAGATGTGGGGACACCCTACAATGAGCAGTTCTTC. Its translation: CASSQDVGTPYNEQFF.

The rearrangement joins TRBV7-2 to TRBJ2-5; 11 nucleotides line up with TRBD2. This CDR3 has 17 residues. Germline CDR1 is SGHTA and CDR2 is FQGNSA. V lost 5 bases, J lost 5 bases, and 13 bases stayed unmatched. CDR3 sequence: CASSGPGSGGAWETQYF. The DNA for the CDR3 is TGTGCCAGCAGCGGCCCGGGTAGCGGGGGGGCCTGGGAGACCCAGTACTTC.

This chain joins TRBV18 and TRBJ1-3; D perhaps matches TRBD1 (6 bases). The CDR3 has 14 amino acids. Germline CDR1 and CDR2: KGHSH and LQKENI. V shed 5 bases and J shed 2 bases, with 10 bases lying between them. CDR3 amino acids: CASSATGTGNTIYF. The CDR3 bases are TGTGCCAGCTCAGCGACAGGTACTGGAAACACCATATATTTT.

The chain is built from TRBV7-3 and TRBJ1-6; D is perhaps TRBD1 (5 bases). Between the trimmed V and J ends, which lost 8 bases and 10 bases, there was a span of 12 bases. The CDR3 has 12 amino acids. Germline assignment: CDR1 SGHTA and CDR2 FQGTGA. The CDR3 protein is CASGRVRSPLHF. The CDR3 DNA follows: TGTGCCAGCGGCAGGGTAAGGTCACCCCTCCACTTT. The variable domain in full, with the rest retrieved from reference TRBV7-3 and TRBJ1-6, is GAGVSQTPSNKVTEKGKYVELRCDPISGHTALYWYRQSLGQGPEFLIYFQGTGAADDSGLPNDRFFAVRPEGSVSTLKIQRTERGDSAVYLCASGRVRSPLHFGNGTRLTVT.

The rearrangement joins TRBV21-1 to TRBJ2-1; no check of the table's D call, TRBD2, against the DNA was made. TRBV21-1 is termed a pseudogene. The CDR3 is 16 amino acids. The CDR3 nucleotides are TGTGCCAGCAGCAAAGATCCGGGACTAGGTCTGCGGGAGCAGTTCTTC. The encoded protein is CASSKDPGLGLREQFF.

This rearrangement joins TRBV3-1 (or the pseudogene TRBV3-2) to TRBJ1-1; a weak D match, TRBD1 (5 bases). The germline V gene has CDR1 LGHDT and CDR2 YNNKEL (reference sequence). The CDR3 covers 17 residues. Trimming took off 4 bases at V and 3 bases at J, with 21 bases between the two ends. CDR3 loop: CASSRTYGTRRDTEAFF. In DNA, the CDR3 is TGTGCCAGCAGCCGAACGTATGGGACTCGAAGGGACACTGAAGCTTTCTTT.

V gene TRBV6-5 combines with J gene TRBJ2-7; 7 bases line up with TRBD1. This CDR3 is 16 amino acids long. V was clipped by 3 bases and J by 0 bases; unmatched bases: 8. Germline V lookup: CDR1 MNHEY, CDR2 SVGAGI. The CDR3 DNA reads as TGTGCCAGCAGTTATTTAGAAGGGGGCCACTCCTACGAGCAGTACTTC. It codes for CASSYLEGGHSYEQYF.

The chain carries TRBV29-1 and TRBJ1-3; tentative D call: TRBD1 (6 bases). This CDR3 region has 14 residues. Germline CDR1 is SQVTM and CDR2 is ANQGSEA. Trimming shortened V by 5 bases and J by 2 bases, and 13 bases separated the two germline ends. CDR3 loop: CSVRDRLAGNTIYF. The CDR3 bases are TGCAGCGTTCGCGACAGGTTAGCTGGAAACACCATATATTTT.

The gene calls are TRBV11-2 and TRBJ2-1, with TRBD1 as a possible D gene (6 bases). Looked up from germline, CDR1 is SGHAT and CDR2 is FQNNGV. With 7 bases removed from V and 4 bases from J, the gap between germline ends came to 17 bases. The CDR3 runs to 15 residues. The CDR3 DNA reads TGTGCCAGCACCCCTCTGACAGGCCGATACAATGAGCAGTTCTTC. It is translated as CASTPLTGRYNEQFF.

The chain joins TRBV5-1 to TRBJ1-6; D not resolved. The CDR3 extends over 16 amino acids. Trimming left V 0 bases short and J 7 bases short, with 14 bases between. In germline, CDR1 is SGHRS, CDR2 YFSETQ. The CDR3 spells CASSLESNSWNSPLHF. CDR3 nucleotides: TGCGCCAGCAGCTTGGAGTCTAACAGTTGGAATTCACCCCTCCACTTT.

This clone has a single count. The chain employs TRBV11-2 and TRBJ1-3; perhaps TRBD1 as D (5 bases). This CDR3 contains 17 residues. Trimming took off 5 bases at V and 7 bases at J, with 24 bases between the two ends. The germline CDR1 and CDR2 sequences are SGHAT and FQNNGV. CDR3 region: CASSLEPGTPVGNTIYF. In nucleotides, the CDR3 is TGTGCCAGCAGCCTCGAACCAGGGACTCCCGTCGGGAACACCATATATTTT. The full variable domain, completed using reference TRBV11-2 and TRBJ1-3, is EAGVAQSPRYKIIEKRQSVAFWCNPISGHATLYWYQQILGQGPKLLIQFQNNGVVDDSQLPKDRFSAERLKGVDSTLKIQPAKLEDSAVYLCASSLEPGTPVGNTIYFGEGSWLTVV.

This chain links TRBV19 with TRBJ1-2; D possibly corresponds to TRBD1 (5 bases). Germline lookup yields CDR1 LNHDA and CDR2 SQIVND (reference sequence). The CDR3 is 15 amino acids. Trimming removed 2 bases at V and 4 bases at J, with 14 bases between. The CDR3 sequence: CASSISPQARYGYTF. The CDR3 region has the DNA TGTGCCAGTAGTATATCTCCACAGGCCCGCTATGGCTACACCTTC.

The chain uses TRBV6-1 and TRBJ1-1, with D maybe TRBD1 (5 bases). This CDR3 has 14 amino acids. V shed 0 bases and J shed 3 bases, with 8 bases lying between them. Germline lookup yields CDR1 MNHNS and CDR2 SASEGT. The CDR3 sequence is CASSEAGGDTEAFF. The CDR3 nucleotides read TGTGCCAGCAGTGAAGCCGGGGGGGACACTGAAGCTTTCTTT.

The chain couples TRBV4-2 to TRBJ1-2; 7 bases align to TRBD1. The CDR3 is made up of 15 amino acids. J was trimmed by 9 bases and V by 4 bases; bases with no gene match: 14. CDR1 LGHNA and CDR2 YNFKEQ come from the germline V gene. In DNA form, the CDR3 reads TGTGCCAGCAGCCCACCCGACAGGGAGGAGCTACGCTACACCTTC. It codes for CASSPPDREELRYTF.

The chain uses TRBV5-1 and TRBJ1-6, with D possibly matching TRBD1 (6 bases). Per the germline V gene, CDR1 is SGHRS and CDR2 is YFSETQ. This CDR3 is 16 amino acids long. Deletions cut 2 bases from V and 7 bases from J, with 16 bases between. The CDR3 sequence is CASSFSVDSRNSPLHF. The CDR3 DNA sequence: TGCGCCAGCAGCTTTAGCGTGGACAGCCGGAATTCACCCCTCCACTTT.

V is TRBV7-2 and J is TRBJ1-2, with D perhaps matching TRBD1 (5 bases). Trimming removed 0 bases from V and 7 bases from J, with 15 bases in between. The CDR3 runs to 15 residues. Germline CDR1 SGHTA, CDR2 FQGNSA. CDR3 region: CASSLAWRDRGGYTF. In DNA, the CDR3 is TGTGCCAGCAGCTTAGCCTGGCGGGACCGAGGTGGCTACACCTTC.

The V and J genes are TRBV19 and TRBJ2-3; 9 nucleotides match TRBD1. The V segment lost 5 bases and the J segment 5 bases; nucleotides outside the gene matches: 11. CDR3 size: 16 residues. Germline CDR1 is LNHDA and CDR2 is SQIVND (reference sequence). The CDR3 DNA sequence: TGTGCCAGTAGTCCGTGGGACAGGGCACGGGGAGATACGCAGTATTTT. Translated, it gives CASSPWDRARGDTQYF.